A single TCR beta chain is shown here with its context. The antigen remains undetermined. Approximately 30,000 T cell genomes (approximately 180 ng DNA) went into each sorted-subset replicate. This table comes from immunoSEQ multiplex PCR, and its TCRdb copy is limited to in-frame clones, with some not included. The data hold over a million clones, with around 74% observed a single time. This sample is drawn from a study of shared clonotypes between healthy human individuals. The wider study: Each donor's CD4 naive and CD4 memory cells filled three plates apiece, CD8 naive two, and CD8 memory one.

Findings and limits, study-wide: Expectations were that clonotype sharing among donors would be affected by sequencing depth.

Germline V gene data show CDR1 as SGHTA and CDR2 as FQGNSA. Between the trimmed V and J ends, which lost 4 bases and 5 bases, there was a span of 15 bases. This CDR3 comprises 15 residues. The sample consisted of memory CD4+ T cells sorted from blood. The sample's subset: CD45RA-negative fraction. The chain uses TRBV7-2 and TRBJ2-1; D is possibly TRBD1 (5 bases). The TCR originated in a man in his late teens or twenties in good health. The CDR3, as DNA: TGTGCCAGCAGCTCTAGACAGTCCGCAAACAATGAGCAGTTCTTC. Protein product: CASSSRQSANNEQFF. Drawing the rest from reference TRBV7-2 and TRBJ2-1, the complete variable domain is GAGVSQSPSNKVTEKGKDVELRCDPISGHTALYWYRQSLGQGLEFLIYFQGNSAPDKSGLPSDRFSAERTGGSVSTLTIQRTQQEDSAVYLCASSSRQSANNEQFFGPGTRLTVL.